The clone carrying this T cell receptor (beta chain) was detected ten times or more. No antigen is known for it. The read is 3 residues too short to cover the CDR3 end, so that end is filled in from the germline J gene. Germline V gene lookup returns CDR1 LGHNA and CDR2 YNFKEQ. This CDR3 contains 16 residues. The J segment lost 5 bases and the V segment lost 1 base, leaving 8 bases of the junction unmatched. Using immunoSEQ multiplex PCR, the repertoire was profiled, and TCRdb retains in-frame clones only, with some absent. This sample comprises 30,000 to 40,000 clones, none seen once only. The sample is drawn from a study of T cell clonality in common variable immunodeficiency. Study-wide results and limits: Fewer deletions and N-nucleotide insertions were reportedly seen in common variable immunodeficiency TCR beta sequences.

This chain connects TRBV4-2 to TRBJ2-5; TRBD2 matches 9 bases. The sample consisted of peripheral blood mononuclear cells. This TCR was sampled from a human donor with common variable immunodeficiency. The CDR3 spells CASSQGGSGSLETQYF. The CDR3 DNA, read in part, is TGTGCCAGCAGCCAAGGTGGTAGCGGGAGTCTGGAGACC.